The 25 T cell receptor beta chains below come from one sample, sequenced in a study of T-cell memory formation after mild COVID-19. TCRdb re-analysed the 5' RACE reads in MiXCR, keeping a single row per CDR3 protein. The table includes approximately 440,000 distinct CDR3 sequences, approximately 20% detected once. The sample taken for sequencing was PBMCs or a T cell subset sorted from them (not recorded which). The receptor source for this set is an adult woman who had mild COVID-19 (a few samples of this study predate the infection). Cell type and time point are not known.

This clonotype was recorded a few times. This chain connects TRBV4-3 to TRBJ1-5; D is perhaps TRBD1 (6 bases). This CDR3 spans 14 amino acids. Germline V CDR1 and CDR2: LGHNA, YSLEER. V lost 0 bases, J lost 8 bases, and 11 bases lay in between. The CDR3 bases are TGCGCCAGCAGCCAAGAGGCGGGGGGCGAGCCCCAGCATTTT. Its protein is CASSQEAGGEPQHF.

The rearrangement joins TRBV4-2 to TRBJ2-7, with D unresolved. The CDR3 totals 16 residues. The germline V gene has CDR1 LGHNA and CDR2 YNFKEQ. Trimming stripped 4 bases from V and 0 bases from J, with 16 bases between. The chain's CDR3 is CASSPLAGGSSYEQYF. The CDR3 DNA reads TGTGCCAGCAGCCCGCTGGCTGGCGGCAGCTCCTACGAGCAGTACTTC.

This clonotype was counted only a few times. J is TRBJ1-2 and V is TRBV5-1, with D possibly TRBD1 on 5 matching bases. Germline V gives CDR1 SGHRS, CDR2 YFSETQ. The CDR3 spans 15 residues. The ends were cut back, 0 bases at V and 8 bases at J, with 17 bases in the middle. DNA of the CDR3: TGCGCCAGCAGCTTGGTTCAGGGTGGCCTTAGGGGCTACACCTTC. Residues: CASSLVQGGLRGYTF.

V usage is TRBV20-1 and J usage is TRBJ2-7; 7 positions agree with TRBD2. Germline CDR1 DFQATT, CDR2 SNEGSKA (reference sequence). V lost 5 bases and J lost 5; bases outside the gene matches: 9. There are 13 residues in the CDR3. CDR3 in amino acids: CSARTSFSNEQYF. The CDR3 DNA sequence: TGCAGTGCTCGGACTAGTTTTTCAAACGAGCAGTACTTC.

This clonotype was counted a few times. The chain combines TRBV7-6 with TRBJ2-3; TRBD2 might be the D (6 bases). This CDR3 has 14 amino acids. V lost 7 bases and J 3 bases, leaving 14 bases between the germline ends. Germline lookup yields CDR1 SGHVS and CDR2 FNYEAQ. This chain's CDR3 is CASKGWGETDTQYF. Written as DNA, the CDR3 is TGTGCCAGCAAAGGTTGGGGGGAGACAGATACGCAGTATTTT.

This clonotype showed up just a few times. The chain carries TRBV5-1 and TRBJ2-7; possible D gene TRBD1, 5 bases. Trimming cost V 3 bases and J 3 bases, with 13 bases left between them. The germline V gene encodes CDR1 SGHRS and CDR2 YFSETQ. The CDR3 totals 14 residues. CDR3 bases: TGCGCCAGCAGCTCGACAACAGGAGACTACGAGCAGTACTTC. It encodes CASSSTTGDYEQYF.

The rearrangement uses TRBV6-1 and TRBJ1-4; D remains unclear. This CDR3 spans 16 amino acids. CDR1 is MNHNS, CDR2 SASEGT, per germline. V lost 0 bases and J 1 base, leaving 9 bases between the germline ends. CDR3 protein: CASSEALRVTNEKLFF. The CDR3 DNA reads as TGTGCCAGCAGTGAAGCGCTTCGCGTAACTAATGAAAAACTGTTTTTT.

There are a few counts of this clonotype. The chain has TRBV5-1 and TRBJ2-7; D gene unclear. The CDR3 covers 17 residues. V dropped 4 bases and J dropped 5 bases, with 25 bases sitting between them. Germline values: CDR1 SGHRS, CDR2 YFSETQ. This CDR3 is CASSANRHGVPWDEQYF. The CDR3 DNA sequence: TGCGCCAGCAGCGCAAACCGCCACGGAGTTCCATGGGACGAGCAGTACTTC.

The chain is built from TRBV7-9 and TRBJ2-3, with D unresolved. This CDR3 contains 14 residues. CDR1 is SEHNR, CDR2 FQNEAQ, per germline (reference sequence). V was cut by 5 bases and J by 2 bases, with 11 bases left in between. Here the CDR3 reads CASSPWTHTDTQYF. CDR3 DNA: TGTGCCAGCAGCCCTTGGACCCACACAGATACGCAGTATTTT.

This clonotype was seen repeatedly, ten times or more. The chain joins TRBV19 to TRBJ1-1; D gene uncertain. The length of the CDR3 is 13 residues. Germline values: CDR1 LNHDA, CDR2 SQIVND (reference sequence). V was cut by 4 bases and J by 0 bases, with 6 bases left in between. The CDR3: CASSTGLNTEAFF. The CDR3, as DNA: TGTGCCAGTAGTACAGGATTGAACACTGAAGCTTTCTTT. Based on the CDR3 plus reference TRBV19 and TRBJ1-1, the full variable domain is DGGITQSPKYLFRKEGQNVTLSCEQNLNHDAMYWYRQDPGQGLRLIYYSQIVNDFQKGDIAEGYSVSREKKESFPLTVTSAQKNPTAFYLCASSTGLNTEAFFGQGTRLTVV.

This chain links TRBV6-1 with TRBJ2-4; 10 nucleotides agree with TRBD1. V was pared by 1 base and J by 0 bases, with 3 bases of the junction left unmatched. The CDR3 covers 17 residues. Germline values: CDR1 MNHNS, CDR2 SASEGT. CDR3 DNA sequence: TGTGCCAGCAGTGAAGAGACAGGGGGCGCAGCCAAAAACATTCAGTACTTC. This sequence encodes CASSEETGGAAKNIQYF.

The chain has TRBV11-2 and TRBJ2-7; D possibly matches TRBD1 or TRBD2 (5 bases each). The germline gives CDR1 SGHAT, CDR2 FQNNGV. The CDR3 length is 15 residues. The V and J ends lost 5 bases and 6 bases respectively, with 20 bases between them. CDR3 nucleotides: TGTGCCAGCAGCACAGCTGGGACCCGCGACTCCGAGCAGTACTTC. It encodes CASSTAGTRDSEQYF.

The chain is built from TRBV5-1 and TRBJ1-2, with TRBD1 identical over 7 bases. The ends lost 4 bases at V and 4 bases at J; junction bases unmatched: 10. The germline CDR1 and CDR2 sequences are SGHRS and YFSETQ. CDR3 length equals 15 residues. As DNA, the CDR3 is TGCGCCAGCAGCGCCACGCTACAGGGGCTCTATGGCTACACCTTC. It translates to CASSATLQGLYGYTF.

The chain combines TRBV6-6 with TRBJ1-2, with D possibly being TRBD1 (5 bases). CDR1 is MNHNY, CDR2 SVGAGI, per germline (reference sequence). The CDR3 is 14 residues long. V lost 6 bases, J lost 3 bases, and 14 bases lay in between. The CDR3 DNA follows: TGTGCCAGCAGGATGATTGAAGGGGACTATGGCTACACCTTC. Protein product: CASRMIEGDYGYTF.

V is TRBV3-1 and J is TRBJ1-6; D remains ambiguous. CDR3 length: 18 residues. Trimming left V 4 bases short and J 0 bases short, with 16 bases between. CDR1 is LGHDT and CDR2 is YNNKEL in the germline V gene (reference sequence). The CDR3 bases are TGTGCCAGCAGCCCGGCCATTGCGGTGAGCTCCTATAATTCACCCCTCCACTTT. It codes for CASSPAIAVSSYNSPLHF.

The V and J genes are TRBV5-1 and TRBJ2-7; TRBD1 aligns across 7 bases. J gave up 2 bases and V 4 bases, and 9 bases lay outside the gene matches. This CDR3 is 15 amino acids long. In germline, CDR1 is SGHRS, CDR2 YFSETQ. The CDR3 spells CASSATGTVPYEQYF. The CDR3 DNA follows: TGCGCCAGCAGCGCGACCGGGACAGTCCCCTACGAGCAGTACTTC.

DNA of the CDR3: TGTGCCAGCAGACTAGGAGGGACGGGAAATGAGCAGTTCTTC. This gives the protein CASRLGGTGNEQFF. V gene TRBV12-3 or TRBV12-4 combines with J gene TRBJ2-1; D possibly corresponds to TRBD2 (6 bases). Trimming pared 6 bases from V and 7 bases from J, leaving 16 bases between. The CDR3 extends over 14 amino acids.

The chain combines TRBV7-6 with TRBJ1-5, with a possible D match to TRBD1 (5 bases). This CDR3 spans 15 amino acids. V was pared by 0 bases and J by 1 base, with 7 bases between. Germline CDR1 SGHVS, CDR2 FNYEAQ. CDR3 in amino acids: CASSLAGESNQPQHF. In DNA form, the CDR3 reads TGTGCCAGCAGCTTAGCGGGGGAGAGCAATCAGCCCCAGCATTTT.

This clonotype was found a few times. This chain links TRBV18 with TRBJ2-5, with D perhaps given as TRBD1 or TRBD2 (5 bases each). Per germline, CDR1 KGHSH and CDR2 LQKENI. The V and J ends lost 2 bases and 5 bases respectively, with 9 bases between them. This CDR3 contains 13 residues. For the CDR3, the DNA is TGTGCCAGCTCACCATTAGGGGAGGAGACCCAGTACTTC. Protein sequence: CASSPLGEETQYF.

On this clonotype itself: The CDR3 does not end in the conserved phenylalanine or tryptophan, so this is likely a read error. This rearrangement joins TRBV5-1 to TRBJ1-5; D is possibly TRBD1 (5 bases). V lost 2 bases, J lost 1 base, and 16 bases lay in between. The CDR3 runs 17 residues. The germline CDR1 and CDR2 sequences are SGHRS and YFSETQ. The CDR3 region is CASSLQPTGLSNQPQHL. The CDR3 nucleotides are TGCGCCAGCAGCTTACAACCCACAGGTCTAAGCAATCAGCCCCAGCATTTG.

This chain links TRBV5-1 with TRBJ1-1, with D possibly matching TRBD1 (5 bases). Germline CDR1 reads SGHRS; CDR2 reads YFSETQ. CDR3 length: 14 amino acids. The V end was cut by 1 base, the J end by 6 bases, with 13 bases between. DNA for the CDR3: TGCGCCAGCAGCTTGACTATACAGGAGGCTGAAGCTTTCTTT. It is translated as CASSLTIQEAEAFF.

In this sample, this clonotype turned up a few times. The genes are TRBV20-1 and TRBJ2-7, with 11 bases aligning to TRBD2. Germline lookup yields CDR1 DFQATT and CDR2 SNEGSKA (reference sequence). CDR3 length equals 13 residues. The J segment lost 5 bases and the V segment lost 8 bases, leaving 8 bases of the junction unmatched. The DNA for the CDR3 is TGCAGTTTAGCGGGGGGGCAAGGGAACGAGCAGTACTTC. Amino acids: CSLAGGQGNEQYF.

This clonotype was seen a handful of times. The chain recombines TRBV4-1 with TRBJ1-5; no reliable D call. The germline gives CDR1 MGHRA, CDR2 YSYEKL. The germline V and J ends were trimmed by 3 bases and 6 bases, with 9 bases remaining between them. The CDR3 spans 13 residues. Here the CDR3 DNA reads TGCGCCAGCAGCCAGTTTGGCCGTCAGCCCCAGCATTTT. It yields the protein CASSQFGRQPQHF.

This clonotype was counted between two and nine times. The chain couples TRBV18 to TRBJ2-5, with 15 positions matching TRBD2. Germline V CDR1 and CDR2: KGHSH, LQKENI. V was pared by 3 bases and J by 2 bases, with 7 bases of the junction left unmatched. The CDR3 is 18 amino acids. The CDR3 DNA sequence: TGTGCCAGCTCACCTCCGGGACTAGCGGGGGGCCGACAAGAGACCCAGTACTTC. Translation: CASSPPGLAGGRQETQYF.

This clonotype has only a few counts. The chain joins TRBV7-9 to TRBJ2-3; tentatively, D is TRBD2 (6 bases). Trimming cost V 6 bases and J 0 bases, with 19 bases left between them. CDR3 size: 17 residues. The germline V gene encodes CDR1 SEHNR and CDR2 FQNEAQ (reference sequence). CDR3 nucleotides: TGTGCCAGCAGGGGACTCACCGGGCCCCAGAGCACAGATACGCAGTATTTT. This gives the protein CASRGLTGPQSTDTQYF.